Detailed here is one TCR beta chain. What it binds is unknown. This record comes from a study of T cell responses to AZD1222 COVID-19 vaccine. Study findings and constraints: Among spike-specific TCRs, nearly half reportedly target unmutated variant regions. Vaccine-associated CD4 TCRs spanned spike, dominant at 160-218 and 743-854. Clonal diversity may have been underestimated in mostly white British donors.

CDR3 length equals 17 residues. V shed 1 base and J shed 5 bases, with 21 bases lying between them. Germline V gene sequence: CDR1 LGHNA, CDR2 YSLEER. Only in-frame clones appear in the TCRdb table, and some are missing; sequencing was by immunoSEQ multiplex PCR. The table has more than 80,000 clones, around 93% seen once. V gene TRBV4-3 combines with J gene TRBJ2-7; D possibly corresponds to TRBD2 (6 bases). The clonotype was recovered from an adult who received the AZD1222 COVID-19 vaccine. The sample in question was peripheral blood, obtained 28 days after the second AZD1222 dose. The CDR3 DNA follows: TGCGCCAGCAGCCAAGGGGGCGGGGTGGGGATCGGCCACGAGCAGTACTTC. It is translated as CASSQGGGVGIGHEQYF.